This is a list of T cell receptor beta chains from one sample in a study of blood T cell repertoires in COVID-19. Sequenced by immunoSEQ multiplex PCR; TCRdb stores in-frame clones only, minus some. The sample yields tens of thousands of clones, under 85% seen once. The sequenced sample consisted of peripheral blood. The receptors come from a woman aged 55 to 70 with acute or convalescent COVID-19. Each CDR3 is given with its conserved first and last residue. A D gene is named only where the DNA matches it firmly. Expanded clones get a size class; other rows say once, few or many, or leave the size out.

size | D | J | V | DNA | CDR3
few | NA | TRBJ1-5 | TRBV25-1 | TGTGCCAGCACGGGTCACGGCAATCAGCCCCAGCATTTT | CASTGHGNQPQHF
NA | NA | TRBJ2-7 | TRBV13 | TGTGCCAGCACCAGGGCGGACCTCTACGAGCAGTACTTC | CASTRADLYEQYF
NA | TRBD1 | TRBJ2-5 | TRBV5-4 | TGTGCCAGCAGCGCGGGACAGGGACTGAAGACCCAGTACTTC | CASSAGQGLKTQYF
NA | NA | TRBJ1-1 | TRBV7-2 | TGTGCCAGCAGCCCTTGGACAAGGACTGAAGCTTTCTTT | CASSPWTRTEAFF
NA | NA | TRBJ1-1 | TRBV6-6 | TGTGCCAGCAGTTACTCAGGAGGAGTGAACACTGAAGCTTTCTTT | CASSYSGGVNTEAFF
once | TRBD1 | TRBJ1-1 | TRBV11-2 | TGTGCCAGCAGCTTAAGACAGGGTAACACTGAAGCTTTCTTT | CASSLRQGNTEAFF
NA | NA | TRBJ1-2 | TRBV2 | TGTGCCAGCAGTCCATGGAGTGGGCAGTTAGGACTCCCCGACTATGGCTACACCTTC | CASSPWSGQLGLPDYGYTF
NA | TRBD2 | TRBJ2-7 | TRBV7-2 | TGTGCCAGCAGCTTGGGACTAGGCTACGAGCAGTACTTC | CASSLGLGYEQYF
few | TRBD2 | TRBJ2-5 | TRBV5-1 | TGCGCCAGCAGCTTGGCGGATAGCGGGAGAGAGACCCAGTACTTC | CASSLADSGRETQYF
NA | TRBD1 | TRBJ1-1 | TRBV3-1/TRBV3-2 | TGTGCCAGCAGCCGACAGGGAAGGACTGAAGCTTTCTTT | CASSRQGRTEAFF
NA | NA | TRBJ2-2 | TRBV3-1/TRBV3-2 | TGTGCCAGCAGCCAGTGGCAGGGGGGCACCGGGGAGCTGTTTTTT | CASSQWQGGTGELFF
once | TRBD2 | TRBJ2-7 | TRBV7-9 | TGTGCCAGCAGCTTAGGACTAGCCGACTACGAGCAGTACTTC | CASSLGLADYEQYF
NA | NA | TRBJ1-1 | TRBV7-9 | TGTGCCAGCAGCCCGACCCCCACGGGAACTGAAGCTTTCTTT | CASSPTPTGTEAFF
NA | NA | TRBJ1-1 | TRBV7-9 | TGTGCCAGCAGCTTTCTCGGGGGTTGGACCTCCAACACTGAAGCTTTCTTT | CASSFLGGWTSNTEAFF
few | NA | TRBJ2-3 | TRBV6-1 | TGTGCCAGCAGTGAAAGAACTAGCAGAGATACGCAGTATTTT | CASSERTSRDTQYF
NA | TRBD1 | TRBJ1-2 | TRBV10-3 | TGTGCCATCAGTGATAAGGGGGCCGGGTATGGCTACACCTTC | CAISDKGAGYGYTF
few | NA | TRBJ1-5 | TRBV19 | TGTGCCAGTAGTATCTACAATCAGCCCCAGCATTTT | CASSIYNQPQHF
NA | NA | TRBJ2-1 | TRBV5-1 | TGCGCCAGCAGCAGAGGGACTGCCACCCAGAATGAGCAGTTCTTC | CASSRGTATQNEQFF
NA | TRBD2 | TRBJ2-2 | TRBV28 | TGTGCCAGCCAAAAAGCGGGGACGAACACCGGGGAGCTGTTTTTT | CASQKAGTNTGELFF
once | NA | TRBJ1-6 | TRBV5-4 | TGTGCCAGCAGCTTTGCCAGGGGAGTTAACTATAATTCACCCCTCCACTTT | CASSFARGVNYNSPLHF
NA | TRBD2 | TRBJ2-1 | TRBV7-9 | TGTGCCAGCAGCTACCCCCGGGGACTAGCTAGTATGGATGAGCAGTTCTTC | CASSYPRGLASMDEQFF
few | NA | TRBJ1-2 | TRBV29-1 | TGCAGCGTTGGGACAGAGATGTATGGCTACACCTTC | CSVGTEMYGYTF
NA | TRBD2 | TRBJ2-7 | TRBV25-1 | TGTGCCAGCAGTGAAACCCCGGTGGGAGGGGACGAGCAGTACTTC | CASSETPVGGDEQYF
NA | NA | TRBJ1-5 | TRBV28 | TGTGCCAGCGCCTCCGAGCGGCGGGTCAATCAGCCCCAGCATTTT | CASASERRVNQPQHF
few | NA | TRBJ1-1 | TRBV10-3 | TGTGCCATCAGTGAGGGTGGAGGCAACACTGAAGCTTTCTTT | CAISEGGGNTEAFF
NA | NA | TRBJ2-1 | TRBV30 | TGTGCCTGGAGTGTACCGAGGCCATGGGTGGCGGGAAACCATGAGCAGTTCTTC | CAWSVPRPWVAGNHEQFF
few | TRBD1 | TRBJ1-1 | TRBV6-1 | TGTGCCAGCAGTGAAGGCACAGGGGCATTTCGGGTGAACACTGAAGCTTTCTTT | CASSEGTGAFRVNTEAFF
once | NA | TRBJ1-1 | TRBV19 | TGTGCCAGTAGTATTATGCAGGGCACTGAAGCTTTCTTT | CASSIMQGTEAFF
few | TRBD1 | TRBJ1-2 | TRBV9 | TGTGCCAGCAGCCACGTGCAGGGGGTTGGCTACACCTTC | CASSHVQGVGYTF
NA | NA | TRBJ2-1 | TRBV11-3 | TGTGCCAGCAGCTTAGATCCAAATGAGCAGTTCTTC | CASSLDPNEQFF
NA | TRBD1 | TRBJ1-2 | TRBV30 | TGTGCCTGGGGGACAGGGTTTAACTATGGCTACACCTTC | CAWGTGFNYGYTF
NA | NA | TRBJ2-2 | TRBV2 | TGTGCCAGCACCTTAGAGTCCGGGGACAATAGGGAGCTGTTTTTT | CASTLESGDNRELFF
NA | TRBD1 | TRBJ1-1 | TRBV3-1/TRBV3-2 | TGTGCCAGTGGGACAGAGTTAAACACTGAAGCTTTCTTT | CASGTELNTEAFF
once | TRBD2 | TRBJ2-7 | TRBV9 | TGTGCCAGCAGCGCCTCTAGCGGGCTAAGCTACGAGCAGTACTTC | CASSASSGLSYEQYF
NA | TRBD1 | TRBJ1-4 | TRBV5-1 | TGCGCCAGCAGCTGGGACAGCCCTAATGAAAAACTGTTTTTT | CASSWDSPNEKLFF
NA | TRBD2 | TRBJ2-1 | TRBV3-1/TRBV3-2 | TGTGCCAGCAATAAGCGGGGGGGCAATGAGCAGTTCTTC | CASNKRGGNEQFF
once | NA | TRBJ2-2 | TRBV18 | TGTGCCAGCTCACCTGTCGACGGGTTAGGGGACACCGGGGAGCTGTTTTTT | CASSPVDGLGDTGELFF
NA | TRBD1 | TRBJ1-5 | TRBV6-2/TRBV6-3 | TGTGCCAGCAGTTACGGACAGGGGGACAATCAGCCCCAGCATTTT | CASSYGQGDNQPQHF
few | TRBD2 | TRBJ2-2 | TRBV7-9 | TGTGCCAGCAGCCAGCCCAGGGCGGGAGGCGGGGAGCTGTTTTTT | CASSQPRAGGGELFF
NA | NA | TRBJ2-2 | TRBV5-1 | TGCGCCAGCAGCTTGACAGCTACGAACACCGGGGAGCTGTTTTTT | CASSLTATNTGELFF
few | TRBD2 | TRBJ2-2 | TRBV2 | TGTGCCAGCAGTGAGCTAGCGGGTAGTTCCGGGGAGCTGTTTTTT | CASSELAGSSGELFF
NA | NA | TRBJ1-1 | TRBV29-1 | TGCAGCGCCCGGACTTTCGACACTGAAGCTTTCTTT | CSARTFDTEAFF
few | TRBD1 | TRBJ1-2 | TRBV7-9 | TGTGCCAGCAGCCTAACAGGGGTAGACTATGGCTACACCTTC | CASSLTGVDYGYTF
NA | NA | TRBJ1-2 | TRBV24-1 | TGTGCCACCAGTGACAGTACTAACTATGGCTACACCTTC | CATSDSTNYGYTF
NA | NA | TRBJ1-1 | TRBV6-5 | TGTGCCAGCAGTTACTGGGAGGACACTGAAGCTTTCTTT | CASSYWEDTEAFF
NA | NA | TRBJ1-6 | TRBV18 | TGTGCCAGCTCACCACACCCAGATTCACCCCTCCACTTT | CASSPHPDSPLHF
NA | TRBD2 | TRBJ2-3 | TRBV14 | TGTGCCAGCAGCTCGACAAATAGCGGGAGGGGTCCAGATACGCAGTATTTT | CASSSTNSGRGPDTQYF
NA | NA | TRBJ2-3 | TRBV28 | TGTGCCACTCAGGGGGGAAACACAGATACGCAGTATTTT | CATQGGNTDTQYF
NA | NA | TRBJ2-5 | TRBV5-1 | TGCGCCAGCAGCTCAAAATCGCAGGGGTTAAAGACCCAGTACTTC | CASSSKSQGLKTQYF
NA | NA | TRBJ1-1 | TRBV9 | TGTGCCAGCAGCGCAGGACAGGAAGCTTTCTTT | CASSAGQEAFF
few | NA | TRBJ1-1 | TRBV7-3 | TGTGCCAGCAGCTTAACGTCCAGGGGCAACACTGAAGCTTTCTTT | CASSLTSRGNTEAFF
NA | TRBD1 | TRBJ1-1 | TRBV14 | TGTGCCAGCAGCCAATTATCTACAGGGGAGAACACTGAAGCTTTCTTT | CASSQLSTGENTEAFF
NA | TRBD1 | TRBJ1-5 | TRBV2 | TGTGCCAGCAGTGACCAGGACAGGATCCAGCCCCAGCATTTT | CASSDQDRIQPQHF
NA | NA | TRBJ2-7 | TRBV5-1 | TGCGCCAGCAGAAAGGAGACAGCTGTCCACGAGCAGTACTTC | CASRKETAVHEQYF
few | NA | TRBJ2-2 | TRBV29-1 | TGCAGCGTTGAAGATTTGCGGGGAGGCGGGGAGCTGTTTTTT | CSVEDLRGGGELFF